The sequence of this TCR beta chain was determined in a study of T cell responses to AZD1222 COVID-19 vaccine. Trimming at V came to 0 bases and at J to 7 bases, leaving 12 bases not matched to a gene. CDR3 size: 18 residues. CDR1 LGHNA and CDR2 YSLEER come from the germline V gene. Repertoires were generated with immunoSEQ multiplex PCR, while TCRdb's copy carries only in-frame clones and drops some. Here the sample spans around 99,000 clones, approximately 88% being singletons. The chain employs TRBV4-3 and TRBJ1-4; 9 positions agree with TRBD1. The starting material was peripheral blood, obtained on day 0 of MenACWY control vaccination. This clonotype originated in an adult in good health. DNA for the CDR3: TGCGCCAGCAGCCAAGATCTGGGGCCGGGACAGGGTAGTGAAAAACTGTTTTTT. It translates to CASSQDLGPGQGSEKLFF.